One sample yielded the 4 T cell receptor beta chains listed below, sequenced in a study of blood T cell repertoires in COVID-19. Clones were sequenced by immunoSEQ multiplex PCR, and TCRdb holds only the in-frame ones, with some missing. The sample contains about 64,000 clones, over 75% of which appear only once. Material for sequencing was peripheral blood. The receptors derive from a woman aged 80 or over with active COVID-19.

The rearrangement joins TRBV5-1 to TRBJ2-1; 9 bases agree with TRBD1. The CDR3 length is 17 residues. CDR1 and CDR2 from the germline V gene are SGHRS and YFSETQ. V gave up 3 bases and J gave up 2 bases; unmatched junction bases: 9. DNA of the CDR3: TGCGCCAGCAGCTCCCTACCCACAGGGGGCACCTACAATGAGCAGTTCTTC. This encodes CASSSLPTGGTYNEQFF.

The genes are TRBV5-1 and TRBJ1-2; D possibly corresponds to TRBD1 (6 bases). The CDR3 runs to 16 residues. Germline V gene data show CDR1 as SGHRS and CDR2 as YFSETQ. Trimming pared 4 bases from V and 3 bases from J, leaving 19 bases between. CDR3 region: CASSATTTGIHYGYTF. In DNA form, the CDR3 reads TGCGCCAGCAGCGCTACAACTACAGGGATACACTATGGCTACACCTTC. Looking up the rest from reference TRBV5-1 and TRBJ1-2 gives the full variable domain: KAGVTQTPRYLIKTRGQQVTLSCSPISGHRSVSWYQQTPGQGLQFLFEYFSETQRNKGNFPGRFSGRQFSNSRSEMNVSTLELGDSALYLCASSATTTGIHYGYTFGSGTRLTVV.

This clone has just one count. J is TRBJ2-7 and V is TRBV7-2; D is perhaps TRBD1 (5 bases). Germline values: CDR1 SGHTA, CDR2 FQGNSA. CDR3 length: 14 amino acids. Trimming left V 5 bases short and J 4 bases short, with 15 bases between. Here the CDR3 reads CASSPTPQGYEQYF. CDR3 in DNA: TGTGCCAGCAGCCCCACGCCCCAGGGATACGAGCAGTACTTC. Full variable domain (rest looked up from reference TRBV7-2 and TRBJ2-7): GAGVSQSPSNKVTEKGKDVELRCDPISGHTALYWYRQSLGQGLEFLIYFQGNSAPDKSGLPSDRFSAERTGGSVSTLTIQRTQQEDSAVYLCASSPTPQGYEQYFGPGTRLTVT.

The gene calls are TRBV11-3 and TRBJ2-5; TRBD1 matches at 9 bases. This CDR3 has 15 amino acids. V lost 0 bases and J lost 5; bases outside the gene matches: 4. The germline V gene encodes CDR1 SGHNT and CDR2 YENEEA. The DNA of the CDR3 is TGTGCCAGCAGCTTAGAGGGACAGGGTAGGGAGACCCAGTACTTC. As protein: CASSLEGQGRETQYF.